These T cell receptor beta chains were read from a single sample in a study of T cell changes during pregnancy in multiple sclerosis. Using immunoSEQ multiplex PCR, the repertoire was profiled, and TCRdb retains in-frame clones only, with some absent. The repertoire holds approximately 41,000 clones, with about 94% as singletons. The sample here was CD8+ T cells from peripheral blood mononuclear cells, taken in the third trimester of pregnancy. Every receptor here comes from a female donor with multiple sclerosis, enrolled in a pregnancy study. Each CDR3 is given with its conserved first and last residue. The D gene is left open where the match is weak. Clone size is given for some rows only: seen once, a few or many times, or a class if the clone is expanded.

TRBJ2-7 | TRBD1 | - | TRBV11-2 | CASSLGTGSYEQYF | TGTGCCAGCAGCTTGGGGACAGGTAGCTACGAGCAGTACTTC
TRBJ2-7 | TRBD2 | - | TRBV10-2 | CASGGGRAYEQYF | TGCGCCAGCGGGGGCGGGAGGGCCTACGAGCAGTACTTC
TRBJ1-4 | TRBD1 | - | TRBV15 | CATSRGDRGHWDEKLFF | TGTGCCACCAGCAGAGGGGACAGGGGGCATTGGGATGAAAAACTGTTTTTT
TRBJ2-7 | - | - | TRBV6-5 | CASSPQNIDEQYF | TGTGCCAGCAGTCCCCAAAACATCGACGAGCAGTACTTC
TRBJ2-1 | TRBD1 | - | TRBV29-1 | CSVEGQRQGNEQFF | TGCAGCGTTGAGGGGCAAAGACAGGGTAATGAGCAGTTCTTC
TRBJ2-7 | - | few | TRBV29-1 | CSVDFGTGDYEQYF | TGCAGCGTTGACTTTGGGACTGGTGACTACGAGCAGTACTTC
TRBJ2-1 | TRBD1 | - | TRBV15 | CATSGSTGAYNEQFF | TGTGCCACCAGCGGTTCGACAGGGGCTTACAATGAGCAGTTCTTC
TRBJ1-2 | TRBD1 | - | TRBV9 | CASSSQTGPNYGYTF | TGTGCCAGCAGCTCTCAGACAGGGCCTAACTATGGCTACACCTTC
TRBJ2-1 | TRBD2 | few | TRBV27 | CASSLTSWGGSYNEQFF | TGTGCCAGCAGTTTAACCTCTTGGGGGGGATCCTACAATGAGCAGTTCTTC
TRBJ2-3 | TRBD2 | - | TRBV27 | CASSPLSGRATSTDTQYF | TGTGCCAGCAGTCCCCTGAGTGGGAGGGCCACCAGCACAGATACGCAGTATTTT
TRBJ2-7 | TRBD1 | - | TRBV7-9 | CASSPDRAAGYF | TGTGCCAGCAGCCCTGACAGGGCTGCCGGGTACTTC
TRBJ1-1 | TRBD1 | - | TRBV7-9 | CASSAPGTGTQEAFF | TGTGCCAGCAGCGCACCGGGGACAGGGACCCAGGAAGCTTTCTTT
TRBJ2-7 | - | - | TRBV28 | CASSSGDTSYEQYF | TGTGCCAGCAGTTCCGGGGACACGTCCTACGAGCAGTACTTC
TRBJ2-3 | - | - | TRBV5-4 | CASSLFQGFAMQYF | TGTGCCAGCAGCTTGTTTCAGGGTTTCGCTATGCAGTATTTT
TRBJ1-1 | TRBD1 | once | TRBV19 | CASRITGDTEAFF | TGTGCCAGTAGAATAACAGGGGACACTGAAGCTTTCTTT
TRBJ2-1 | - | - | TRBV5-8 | CASSLVGGSSYNEQFF | TGTGCCAGCAGCTTGGTAGGCGGTAGCTCCTACAATGAGCAGTTCTTC
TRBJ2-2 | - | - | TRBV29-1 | CSGGETLNTGELFF | TGCAGCGGGGGGGAGACACTTAACACCGGGGAGCTGTTTTTT
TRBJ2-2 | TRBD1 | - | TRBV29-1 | CSVGQPNTGELFF | TGCAGCGTGGGACAGCCGAACACCGGGGAGCTGTTTTTT
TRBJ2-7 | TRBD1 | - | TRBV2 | CASRGQGIPYEQYF | TGTGCCAGCAGGGGACAGGGGATCCCCTACGAGCAGTACTTC
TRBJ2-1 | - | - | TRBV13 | CASGLAPYNEQFF | TGTGCCAGCGGGCTAGCTCCATACAATGAGCAGTTCTTC
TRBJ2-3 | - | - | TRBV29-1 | CSVEAVEGKADTQYF | TGCAGCGTTGAAGCGGTGGAGGGGAAGGCAGATACGCAGTATTTT
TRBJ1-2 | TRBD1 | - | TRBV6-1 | CASSELKPGQTNYGYTF | TGTGCCAGCAGTGAGCTTAAACCGGGACAGACTAACTATGGCTACACCTTC
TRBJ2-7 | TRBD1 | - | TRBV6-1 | CASSDWTGLTYEQYF | TGTGCCAGCAGTGATTGGACAGGGCTAACCTACGAGCAGTACTTC
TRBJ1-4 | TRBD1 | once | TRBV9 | CASSGGQLDEKLFF | TGTGCCAGCAGTGGGGGACAGTTGGATGAAAAACTGTTTTTT
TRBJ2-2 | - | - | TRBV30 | CALSPPGSDTGELFF | TGTGCCTTGAGCCCACCCGGGAGCGACACCGGGGAGCTGTTTTTT
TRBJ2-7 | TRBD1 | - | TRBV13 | CASSNRDPGTGSGPYEQYF | TGTGCCAGCAGCAATCGAGATCCCGGGACAGGCTCCGGCCCCTACGAGCAGTACTTC
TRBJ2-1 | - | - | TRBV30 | CAWTSVSSYNEQFF | TGTGCCTGGACTAGCGTTAGCTCCTACAATGAGCAGTTCTTC
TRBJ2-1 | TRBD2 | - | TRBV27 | CASSPTFGGGYNEQFF | TGTGCCAGCAGTCCCACCTTCGGCGGGGGTTACAATGAGCAGTTCTTC
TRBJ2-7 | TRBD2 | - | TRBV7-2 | CASSGQRGPYEQYF | TGTGCCAGCAGCGGTCAGCGGGGTCCCTACGAGCAGTACTTC
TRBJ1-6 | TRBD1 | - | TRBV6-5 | CASSSGTGVRWSPLHF | TGTGCCAGCAGTTCCGGGACAGGGGTGCGTTGGTCACCCCTCCACTTT
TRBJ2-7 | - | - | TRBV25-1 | CASSEWGTSYEQYF | TGTGCCAGCAGTGAATGGGGGACAAGCTACGAGCAGTACTTC
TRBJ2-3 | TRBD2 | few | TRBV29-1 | CSVVPGRGTDTQYF | TGCAGCGTTGTCCCCGGGAGGGGCACAGATACGCAGTATTTT
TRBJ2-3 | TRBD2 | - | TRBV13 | CASSQSSGTSTDTQYF | TGTGCCAGCAGCCAATCTAGCGGGACTAGCACAGATACGCAGTATTTT
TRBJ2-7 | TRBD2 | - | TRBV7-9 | CASSSRLADTYEQYF | TGTGCCAGCAGTTCAAGACTAGCTGATACCTACGAGCAGTACTTC
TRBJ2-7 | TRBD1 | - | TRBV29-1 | CSVEDGNRGQVYEQYF | TGCAGCGTTGAAGATGGAAACAGGGGGCAGGTCTACGAGCAGTACTTC
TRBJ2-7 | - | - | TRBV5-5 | CASSLVGPGEQYF | TGTGCCAGCAGCTTGGTGGGCCCCGGCGAGCAGTACTTC
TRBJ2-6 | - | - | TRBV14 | CASSTGVPASGANVLTF | TGTGCCAGCAGCACCGGAGTGCCGGCCTCTGGGGCCAACGTCCTGACTTTC
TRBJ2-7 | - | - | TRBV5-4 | CASSLIGSGYEQYF | TGTGCCAGCAGCTTGATAGGTAGCGGTTACGAGCAGTACTTC
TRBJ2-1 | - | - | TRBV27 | CASTRFGEQFF | TGTGCCAGCACACGGTTCGGGGAGCAGTTCTTC
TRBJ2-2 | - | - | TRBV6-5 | CAIRDKNTGELFF | TGTGCCATCCGAGACAAGAACACCGGGGAGCTGTTTTTT
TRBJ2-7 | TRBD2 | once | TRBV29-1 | CSALREGTSYEQYF | TGCAGCGCCCTAAGGGAGGGGACCTCCTACGAGCAGTACTTC
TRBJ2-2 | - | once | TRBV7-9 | CASTPMGLGELFF | TGTGCCAGCACCCCGATGGGACTCGGGGAGCTGTTTTTT
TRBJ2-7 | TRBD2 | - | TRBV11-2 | CASSLGLAGAREQYF | TGTGCCAGCAGCTTAGGACTAGCGGGAGCCAGAGAGCAGTACTTC
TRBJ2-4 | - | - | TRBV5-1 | CASSYQEGVKNIQYF | TGCGCCAGCAGCTACCAGGAAGGGGTCAAAAACATTCAGTACTTC
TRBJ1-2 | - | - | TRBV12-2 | CASRLLQDKGAGYGYTF | TGTGCAAGTCGCTTACTCCAAGACAAGGGTGCGGGGTATGGCTACACCTTC
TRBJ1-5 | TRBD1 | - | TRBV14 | CASSQEEDRPEGQPQHF | TGTGCCAGCAGCCAAGAGGAGGACAGGCCGGAAGGTCAGCCCCAGCATTTT
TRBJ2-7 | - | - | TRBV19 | CASSIDRGSSNEQYF | TGTGCCAGTAGTATAGACAGGGGTAGTAGCAACGAGCAGTACTTC
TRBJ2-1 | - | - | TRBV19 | CASTPASLRGYNEQFF | TGTGCCAGTACCCCGGCCTCCCTTAGGGGCTACAATGAGCAGTTCTTC
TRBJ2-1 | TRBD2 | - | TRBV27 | CASSLTPAGYNEQFF | TGTGCCAGCAGTCTAACTCCAGCGGGATACAATGAGCAGTTCTTC
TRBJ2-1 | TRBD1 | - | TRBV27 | CATHSVQGVSYNEQFF | TGTGCCACCCATAGCGTGCAGGGGGTCTCCTACAATGAGCAGTTCTTC